A single T cell receptor (beta chain) is shown here with its context. Its antigen is unidentified. Generated by immunoSEQ multiplex PCR, the TCRdb table keeps only in-frame clones and is missing some. The table records 15,000 to 25,000 clones, approximately 83% of them present only once. The data derive from a study of OX40 agonist ivuxolimab in advanced cancers. Turning to the study itself: Ivuxolimab, an antibody acting as an agonist of OX40 (CD134), was used to treat patients. Aged about 20 to 85 with a mean of approximately 57 years, they were around 85% male. Three partial responders included one hepatocellular carcinoma patient and two cutaneous melanoma patients. Regarding the study as a whole: Expanded clones belonging to CD8+ T cells outnumbered, on average, those of CD4+.

The germline V and J ends were trimmed by 5 bases and 7 bases, with 15 bases remaining between them. Germline values: CDR1 LNHNV, CDR2 YYDKDF (reference sequence). The CDR3 is 15 residues long. V usage is TRBV15 and J usage is TRBJ2-6; tentative D call: TRBD2 (6 bases). The source of this sequence is an adult with an advanced solid tumor such as melanoma, head and neck, liver or kidney cancer. Sequencing was performed on CD4+ or CD8+ T cells sorted from blood, taken in a trial of the OX40 agonist ivuxolimab. The CDR3 here is CATSPSGSGANVLTF. The CDR3 region has the DNA TGTGCCACCAGCCCGAGCGGGTCAGGAGCCAACGTCCTGACTTTC.